The 21 T cell receptor beta chains given below trace back to one sample, sequenced in a study of blood T cell repertoires in COVID-19. Libraries were prepared by immunoSEQ multiplex PCR; TCRdb keeps only in-frame clonotypes and omits some of them. The sample contains roughly 250,000 clones, 75% to 85% of which appear only once. The sequencing input was peripheral blood. These receptors were collected from a woman aged 55-69 years with active or convalescent COVID-19.

The gene calls are TRBV19 and TRBJ1-2; 7 bases match TRBD1. CDR1 is LNHDA, CDR2 SQIVND, per germline (reference sequence). Trimming took 7 bases from V and 4 from J; bases not matched to a gene: 15. CDR3 length: 16 residues. CDR3 in amino acids: CASTPRRDSLGYGYTF. The CDR3 DNA reads as TGTGCCAGTACCCCTAGGAGGGACAGCCTTGGCTATGGCTACACCTTC.

This clone was observed once. The chain joins TRBV2 to TRBJ2-6; possibly TRBD1 for D (6 bases). Germline V gene sequence: CDR1 SNHLY, CDR2 FYNNEI. Trimming took 3 bases from V and 0 from J, leaving 9 bases between them. This CDR3 has 16 amino acids. This CDR3 reads CASSEQGLSGANVLTF. The CDR3 DNA reads TGTGCCAGCAGTGAGCAGGGGCTCTCTGGGGCCAACGTCCTGACTTTC.

This chain joins TRBV5-6 and TRBJ1-1, with 12 bases matching TRBD1. CDR3 size: 16 residues. V was clipped by 0 bases and J by 3 bases; unmatched bases: 3. The germline gives CDR1 SGHDT, CDR2 YYEEEE. The CDR3 bases are TGTGCCAGCAGCTTGGTTGGGACAGGGGGCTACACTGAAGCTTTCTTT. Translation gives CASSLVGTGGYTEAFF.

This clone was counted a few times. The chain uses TRBV5-1 and TRBJ1-1, with 8 bases aligning to TRBD1. The J segment lost 4 bases and the V segment lost 4 bases, leaving 6 bases of the junction unmatched. The CDR3 has 14 amino acids. Germline V CDR1 and CDR2: SGHRS, YFSETQ. The CDR3 region has the DNA TGCGCCAGCAGCACGGGACAGGCGGGCACTGAAGCTTTCTTT. Encoded protein: CASSTGQAGTEAFF.

The chain recombines TRBV3-1 (or the pseudogene TRBV3-2) with TRBJ2-3; maybe TRBD2 (6 bases). Per the germline V gene, CDR1 is LGHDT and CDR2 is YNNKEL (reference sequence). The CDR3 is 14 residues long. V was shortened by 4 bases and J by 4 bases, with 12 bases between the two germline ends. The CDR3 sequence is CASSLGGTADTQYF. The CDR3 nucleotides are TGTGCCAGCAGCCTCGGGGGAACGGCAGATACGCAGTATTTT.

The chain links TRBV3-1 (or the pseudogene TRBV3-2) to TRBJ2-7, with D possibly matching TRBD1 (6 bases). The germline V and J ends were trimmed by 4 bases and 0 bases, with 10 bases remaining between them. The CDR3 is 14 amino acids. Germline V gene sequence: CDR1 LGHDT, CDR2 YNNKEL (reference sequence). The CDR3 bases are TGTGCCAGCAGCCGGCAGGGGTTCTCCTACGAGCAGTACTTC. This gives the protein CASSRQGFSYEQYF.

The chain employs TRBV15 and TRBJ1-4, with 10 nucleotides matching TRBD1. Germline V CDR1 and CDR2: LNHNV, YYDKDF (reference sequence). Germline trimming cut 5 bases from V and 6 bases from J; bases unmatched to any gene: 6. The CDR3 has 15 residues. The CDR3 sequence: CATSEPDRGYEKLFF. CDR3 nucleotides: TGTGCCACCAGCGAACCGGACAGGGGGTATGAAAAACTGTTTTTT. Full variable domain (missing parts from reference TRBV15 and TRBJ1-4): DAMVIQNPRYQVTQFGKPVTLSCSQTLNHNVMYWYQQKSSQAPKLLFHYYDKDFNNEADTPDNFQSRRPNTSFCFLDIRSPGLGDTAMYLCATSEPDRGYEKLFFGSGTQLSVL.

The chain is built from TRBV5-5 and TRBJ1-1; possibly TRBD1 for D (6 bases). This CDR3 spans 14 amino acids. The V end was cut by 2 bases, the J end by 1 base, with 9 bases between. Germline CDR1 reads SGHKS; CDR2 reads YYEKEE (reference sequence). The CDR3 spells CASSFGTPNTEAFF. The DNA for the CDR3 is TGTGCCAGCAGCTTTGGGACACCGAACACTGAAGCTTTCTTT. Supplemented by reference TRBV5-5 and TRBJ1-1, the full variable domain reads DAGVTQSPTHLIKTRGQQVTLRCSPISGHKSVSWYQQVLGQGPQFIFQYYEKEERGRGNFPDRFSARQFPNYSSELNVNALLLGDSALYLCASSFGTPNTEAFFGQGTRLTVV.

The chain uses TRBV6-5 and TRBJ2-1; TRBD2 aligns across 12 bases. CDR1 is MNHEY and CDR2 is SVGAGI in the germline V gene. V gave up 4 bases and J gave up 7 bases; unmatched junction bases: 8. The CDR3 extends over 16 amino acids. Here the CDR3 reads CASSSLAGGLENEQFF. The CDR3 nucleotides are TGTGCCAGCAGTTCCCTAGCGGGGGGGCTGGAGAATGAGCAGTTCTTC.

V gene TRBV6-6 combines with J gene TRBJ2-7, with 7 bases identical to TRBD2. Unmatched junction bases numbered 9, after V lost 1 base and J lost 3 bases. The CDR3 totals 16 residues. Germline CDR1 reads MNHNY; CDR2 reads SVGAGI (reference sequence). In DNA form, the CDR3 reads TGTGCCAGCAGTTACTTCTCCCGGTGGGAGGGCTACGAGCAGTACTTC. This codes for CASSYFSRWEGYEQYF.

V usage is TRBV7-9 and J usage is TRBJ1-3, with 10 bases matching TRBD1. CDR1 SEHNR and CDR2 FQNEAQ come from the germline V gene (reference sequence). The CDR3 totals 14 residues. Trimming at V came to 11 bases and at J to 0 bases, leaving 4 bases not matched to a gene. CDR3 nucleotide sequence: TGTGCCGGACGACAGGGGGCCTCTGGAAACACCATATATTTT. This gives the protein CAGRQGASGNTIYF.

This clone was seen a single time. The rearrangement links TRBV6-5 to TRBJ1-2; D is uncertain. The CDR3 loop spans 15 amino acids. Trimming shortened V by 0 bases and J by 2 bases, and 10 bases separated the two germline ends. Germline-derived CDR1 and CDR2 are MNHEY and SVGAGI. CDR3 amino acids: CASSYSNSGNYGYTF. CDR3 bases: TGTGCCAGCAGTTACTCGAATTCCGGGAACTATGGCTACACCTTC.

This chain connects TRBV6-5 to TRBJ2-7; TRBD2 might be the D (6 bases). Germline CDR1 reads MNHEY; CDR2 reads SVGAGI. The CDR3 totals 11 residues. The ends were cut back, 7 bases at V and 6 bases at J, with 10 bases in the middle. The CDR3 loop reads CASKREVEQYF. The CDR3 nucleotides read TGTGCCAGCAAAAGGGAGGTCGAGCAGTACTTC.

The V gene is TRBV7-3, the J gene TRBJ2-1; 8 nucleotides match TRBD1. V lost 1 base to trimming and J lost 5 bases; unmatched junction nucleotides: 4. Germline V lookup: CDR1 SGHTA, CDR2 FQGTGA. This CDR3 has 15 amino acids. In DNA form, the CDR3 reads TGTGCCAGCAGCTTAAATGGACAGGGCCACAATGAGCAGTTCTTC. Translated, it gives CASSLNGQGHNEQFF.

CDR3 region: CASSPNRAPNTEAFF. DNA for the CDR3: TGCGCCAGCAGTCCCAACAGGGCCCCTAACACTGAAGCTTTCTTT. The chain recombines TRBV10-1 with TRBJ1-1, with D maybe TRBD1 (6 bases). Germline V lookup: CDR1 WNHNN, CDR2 SYGVQD (reference sequence). The V gene lost 5 bases and the J gene lost 2 bases, with 15 bases spanning the gap. The CDR3 extends over 15 amino acids.

The chain employs TRBV7-9 and TRBJ1-2; 8 bases match TRBD1. V was clipped by 1 base and J by 7 bases; unmatched bases: 11. The CDR3 is 16 amino acids. Germline CDR1 reads SEHNR; CDR2 reads FQNEAQ (reference sequence). The CDR3 region is CASSLGSGGDSGGYTF. The CDR3 DNA sequence: TGTGCCAGCAGCTTAGGGTCAGGGGGCGATTCTGGTGGCTACACCTTC. The entire variable domain, with the rest obtained from reference TRBV7-9 and TRBJ1-2, is as follows: DTGVSQNPRHKITKRGQNVTFRCDPISEHNRLYWYRQTLGQGPEFLTYFQNEAQLEKSRLLSDRFSAERPKGSFSTLEIQRTEQGDSAMYLCASSLGSGGDSGGYTFGSGTRLTVV.

This clone has only one observation. This chain connects TRBV30 to TRBJ1-1, with D possibly TRBD1 on 5 matching bases. This CDR3 comprises 11 residues. Germline CDR1 reads GTSNPN; CDR2 reads SVGIG (reference sequence). V lost 2 bases, J lost 11 bases, and 12 bases lay in between. CDR3 sequence: CAWSQWGDAFF. CDR3 coding DNA: TGTGCCTGGAGTCAATGGGGGGACGCTTTCTTT.

As concerns this clone: Other DNA sequences in this specimen translate into the identical CDR3. The V call is TRBV18, the J call TRBJ2-5, with 11 bases that match TRBD1. This CDR3 has 14 amino acids. With 3 bases clipped from V and 4 bases from J, the junction kept 1 base outside the gene matches. Germline CDR1 reads KGHSH; CDR2 reads LQKENI. This CDR3 reads CASSPGQGGETQYF. CDR3 coding DNA: TGTGCCAGCTCACCGGGACAGGGGGGAGAGACCCAGTACTTC. The full variable domain, in which reference TRBV18 and TRBJ2-5 provide the parts outside the CDR3, is NAGVMQNPRHLVRRRGQEARLRCSPMKGHSHVYWYRQLPEEGLKFMVYLQKENIIDESGMPKERFSAEFPKEGPSILRIQQVVRGDSAAYFCASSPGQGGETQYFGPGTRLLVL.

CDR3 coding DNA: TGTGCCAGCAGTTTTTTGTCGGCGGTTGACAATGAGCAGTTCTTC. Translating it yields CASSFLSAVDNEQFF. The chain has TRBV6-2 or TRBV6-3 and TRBJ2-1; D ambiguous. Germline V gene sequence: CDR1 MNHEY, CDR2 SVGEGT. Deletions cut 4 bases from V and 5 bases from J, with 15 bases between. CDR3 length: 15 amino acids.

The CDR3 loop is CASSYGGGVGNYGYTF. For the CDR3, the DNA is TGTGCCAGCAGTTATGGGGGGGGCGTCGGGAACTATGGCTACACCTTC. The V gene is TRBV6-5, the J gene TRBJ1-2; possibly TRBD1 for D (6 bases). Per the germline V gene, CDR1 is MNHEY and CDR2 is SVGAGI. The CDR3 is 16 residues long. Trimming removed 3 bases at V and 2 bases at J, with 16 bases between.

The chain is built from TRBV6-2 or TRBV6-3 and TRBJ1-1, with D maybe TRBD1 (5 bases). CDR3 size: 14 residues. From germline, CDR1 is MNHEY and CDR2 SVGEGT. V was trimmed by 2 bases and J by 5 bases, leaving 12 bases between them. The chain's CDR3 is CASSYVSSGTEAFF. CDR3 DNA sequence: TGTGCCAGCAGTTACGTTTCTTCAGGGACTGAAGCTTTCTTT.